This TCR beta chain was profiled in a study of cytomegalovirus exposure and HLA in healthy donors. CDR1 is SGDLS, CDR2 YYNGEE, per germline. The CDR3 covers 14 residues. This clone was seen a handful of times. Its antigen remains unidentified. The study, taken as a whole, reports: The authors enumerated around 150 TCR beta chains as linked to cytomegalovirus.

Healthy bone marrow donors made up the donors. Both 60 Vbeta primers and 13 Jbeta primers went into the PCR. Sequencing used immunoSEQ multiplex PCR; TCRdb keeps in-frame clones, though not all of them. This sample has roughly 200,000 clones, with 9.5% to 15% found just once. The receptor was derived from a man aged 45 to 65 in good health and CMV-seropositive. The chain couples TRBV9 to TRBJ2-5; 7 bases align to TRBD1. The end of the DNA aligns better with TRBJ2-7, so the J call may be wrong. The source material was PBMCs. This CDR3 reads CASSPGTETYEQYF. DNA of the CDR3: TGTGCCAGCAGCCCGGGGACAGAAACCTACGAGCAGTACTTC.